A selection of T cell receptor beta chains follows, all from one sample in a study of cytomegalovirus exposure and HLA in healthy donors. The assay was immunoSEQ multiplex PCR, and TCRdb's table has in-frame clones only and misses some. The sample holds fewer than 250,000 clones; about 86% are singletons and the top ten take less than 3%. The source material was PBMCs. The receptors originated from a man aged 18 to 29 in good health and CMV-seronegative. The CDR3 runs from the conserved cysteine through the conserved F or W. The order of the fields is D gene, clone size, V gene, J gene, CDR3 DNA, CDR3 protein. The D gene is left open where the match is weak. Size tells how often a clone was seen (once, few, many) or the class of an expanded clone, and some rows leave it out.

D: -; size: -; V: TRBV5-4; J: TRBJ2-7; DNA: TGTGCCACCTACCACCGGGCGGGCTCAAACTACGAGCAGTACTTC; CDR3: CATYHRAGSNYEQYF
D: TRBD2; size: -; V: TRBV27; J: TRBJ2-7; DNA: TGTGCCAGCAGTTTATCTCTTGGACTAGCTGGCGAGCAGTACTTC; CDR3: CASSLSLGLAGEQYF
D: TRBD1; size: -; V: TRBV6-1; J: TRBJ2-3; DNA: TGTGCCAGCAGTGAGGACAGGGTCACAGATACGCAGTATTTT; CDR3: CASSEDRVTDTQYF
D: TRBD1; size: -; V: TRBV5-1; J: TRBJ2-7; DNA: TGCGCCAGCAGCTTGGAGCACCGGGACAGAGGCTACGAGCAGTACTTC; CDR3: CASSLEHRDRGYEQYF
D: -; size: -; V: TRBV15; J: TRBJ2-1; DNA: TGTGCCACCAGCTCCCCCCGGGACTCCAACAATGAGCAGTTCTTC; CDR3: CATSSPRDSNNEQFF
D: TRBD2; size: -; V: TRBV5-1; J: TRBJ2-3; DNA: TGCGCCAGCAGCTTGGGAACGGGACTAGGAACAGATACGCAGTATTTT; CDR3: CASSLGTGLGTDTQYF
D: -; size: once; V: TRBV7-9; J: TRBJ2-3; DNA: TGTGCCAGCAGCACAGGGACCGACACAGATACGCAGTATTTT; CDR3: CASSTGTDTDTQYF
D: -; size: -; V: TRBV7-2; J: TRBJ2-3; DNA: TGTGCCAGCAGCCCAGGGGAGCATGATACGCAGTATTTT; CDR3: CASSPGEHDTQYF
D: TRBD1; size: -; V: TRBV28; J: TRBJ1-2; DNA: TGTGCCAGCAGTTTGGGACAGGGCTTGGGCGGCTACACCTTC; CDR3: CASSLGQGLGGYTF
D: -; size: -; V: TRBV10-1; J: TRBJ2-2; DNA: TGCGCCAGCAGTGTACAGGGCACCGGGGAGCTGTTTTTT; CDR3: CASSVQGTGELFF
D: TRBD2; size: -; V: TRBV6-5; J: TRBJ2-1; DNA: TGTGCCAGCAGTTTTAGCGGGAGGGCCTACAATGAGCAGTTCTTC; CDR3: CASSFSGRAYNEQFF
D: TRBD2; size: -; V: TRBV11-2; J: TRBJ2-1; DNA: TGTGCCAGCAGCTTAGTGGCTAGCGGGGGCCCGGAGCAGTTCTTC; CDR3: CASSLVASGGPEQFF
D: TRBD1; size: once; V: TRBV4-1; J: TRBJ1-3; DNA: TGCGCCAGCAGCCCTACAAACCAGGAGTATGGACAGGGAGGAAACACCATATATTTT; CDR3: CASSPTNQEYGQGGNTIYF
D: -; size: -; V: TRBV6-5; J: TRBJ2-7; DNA: TGTGCCAGCAGCCCGAGCGGAGGATCCTACGAGCAGTACTTC; CDR3: CASSPSGGSYEQYF
D: -; size: -; V: TRBV4-3; J: TRBJ1-4; DNA: TGCGCCAGCAGCTACGGGGGATCCAGTCTCGAAAAACTGTTTTTT; CDR3: CASSYGGSSLEKLFF
D: -; size: -; V: TRBV28; J: TRBJ1-4; DNA: TGTGCCAGCAGTCCTGGAGGTGCAACTAATGAAAAACTGTTTTTT; CDR3: CASSPGGATNEKLFF
D: -; size: few; V: TRBV5-1; J: TRBJ2-5; DNA: TGCGCCAGCAGCTTGGTGGGGGGCCAAGAGACCCAGTACTTC; CDR3: CASSLVGGQETQYF
D: -; size: -; V: TRBV25-1; J: TRBJ1-4; DNA: TGTGCCAGCAGTGCACCGCCCGGGAGGGCAACTAATGAAAAACTGTTTTTT; CDR3: CASSAPPGRATNEKLFF
D: -; size: once; V: TRBV28; J: TRBJ2-7; DNA: TGTGCCAGCAGAACGACAGGCCCCGAGCAGTACTTC; CDR3: CASRTTGPEQYF
D: TRBD1; size: -; V: TRBV9; J: TRBJ2-2; DNA: TGTGCCAGCAGCGCCGGGACAGGGAGGGGCGGGGAGCTGTTTTTT; CDR3: CASSAGTGRGGELFF
D: -; size: -; V: TRBV7-2; J: TRBJ2-7; DNA: TGTGCCAGCAGCTTATTAAGCGGACGCCCGGAGCAGTACTTC; CDR3: CASSLLSGRPEQYF
D: TRBD2; size: -; V: TRBV27; J: TRBJ2-2; DNA: TGTGCCAGCAGTTTTCTAGCGGGAGGGACCGGGGAGCTGTTTTTT; CDR3: CASSFLAGGTGELFF
D: -; size: -; V: TRBV18; J: TRBJ1-4; DNA: TGTGCCAGCTCATTTCGACACTCAACTAATGAAAAACTGTTTTTT; CDR3: CASSFRHSTNEKLFF
D: TRBD1; size: -; V: TRBV5-1; J: TRBJ2-5; DNA: TGCGCCAGCAGCTTGGTAACAGGGGGCCTCCAAGAGACCCAGTACTTC; CDR3: CASSLVTGGLQETQYF
D: TRBD1; size: -; V: TRBV5-4; J: TRBJ2-5; DNA: TGTGCCAGCAGCACGGACAGGGATTACCAAGAGACCCAGTACTTC; CDR3: CASSTDRDYQETQYF
D: TRBD2; size: -; V: TRBV5-4; J: TRBJ2-7; DNA: TGTGCCAGCAGCAACAGGCCTGGGAGGGACTACGAGCAGTACTTC; CDR3: CASSNRPGRDYEQYF
D: TRBD1; size: -; V: TRBV28; J: TRBJ1-3; DNA: TGTGCCAGCAGTTCGTCCGGGACAGGGAACGGAAACACCATATATTTT; CDR3: CASSSSGTGNGNTIYF
D: TRBD1; size: -; V: TRBV11-2; J: TRBJ1-3; DNA: TGTGCCAGCGGACAAATTCGCCGGGACAGAGGAGGAAACACCATATATTTT; CDR3: CASGQIRRDRGGNTIYF
D: TRBD1; size: -; V: TRBV5-1; J: TRBJ2-5; DNA: TGCGCCAGCAGCAAAGGGACAGGGGGCGCGGAGACCCAGTACTTC; CDR3: CASSKGTGGAETQYF